This paragraph covers one TCR beta chain sequence. Germline CDR1 SGHTA, CDR2 FQGNSA. This CDR3 region has 13 residues. Trimming cost V 5 bases and J 14 bases; bases outside gene matches: 4. Alpha- and beta-chain coverage of first-strand cDNA came from TRAV- and TRBV-specific primers. TCRs were put through 20 to 25 PCR cycles of amplification with Phusion. A constant-region primer and the V-primer adapter served as the primer pair. The authors amplified isolated mRNA by in vitro transcription. TCRdb passed the reads through MiXCR, listing each CDR3 protein once. The sample records 6,000 to 6,500 distinct CDR3 sequences, over 55% being singletons. These data come from a study of low-dose radiotherapy and immunotherapy resistance in tumors. Across the study: The treatment that patients received was intravenous nivolumab 240 mg every two weeks plus ipilimumab 1 mg/kg every six weeks. Cyclophosphamide went in intravenously at 200 mg/m2 every two weeks, one day before radiation and immunotherapy. With cycle 1 day 1 as the start, patients took oral aspirin 300 mg daily for four cycles.

The chain uses TRBV7-2 and TRBJ2-1; 15 bases match TRBD2. The clonotype comes from a human donor with advanced metastatic prostate, ovarian, gallbladder or colorectal cancer (not recorded which). This table probably holds off-target reads from a library built for another chain. The CDR3 bases are TGTGCCAGCAGCCTCGGACTAGCGGGAGGGGAGTTCTTC. It specifies CASSLGLAGGEFF.